The 2 T cell receptor beta chains reported below all come from one sample, sequenced in a study of shared clonotypes between healthy human individuals. Profiling relied on immunoSEQ multiplex PCR, and the TCRdb table lists in-frame clones only, not all of them. This repertoire shows roughly 2.1 million clones, roughly 91% found once; its top ten account for about 1.5%. Selected positively for CCR7 and CD45RO-negative, naive CD8 cells excluded terminally differentiated effector memory CD45RA+ cells. Specimen: naive CD8+ T cells from PBMCs. These receptor sequences come from a man aged 18 to 29 in good health. Some clones in this sample may be carry-over from other donors' samples.

This rearrangement joins TRBV25-1 to TRBJ2-3; 9 nucleotides align to TRBD1. V lost 4 bases, J lost 2 bases, and 10 bases stayed unmatched. The CDR3 length is 17 residues. Germline V gene data show CDR1 as MGHDK and CDR2 as SYGVNS. CDR3: CASSGHAQGAVTDTQYF. The CDR3 nucleotides are TGTGCCAGCAGTGGGCATGCACAGGGGGCTGTCACAGATACGCAGTATTTT.

In the case of this clone: Germline and junction disagree at one end, which may indicate a read error. CDR3: CAITEVPGATEAFF. CDR3 in DNA: TGTGCCATCACTGAGGTACCGGGGGCCACTGAAGCTTTCTTT. The chain has TRBV10-3 and TRBJ1-1; D is possibly TRBD1 (6 bases). The CDR3 covers 14 residues. The germline CDR1 and CDR2 sequences are ENHRY and SYGVKD.